Shown below are 9 T cell receptor beta chains from a single sample sequenced in a study of cytomegalovirus exposure and HLA in healthy donors. PCR amplification relied on 60 Vbeta primers (plus 13 Jbeta primers). TCRdb's copy holds only in-frame clones and misses some; the assay was immunoSEQ multiplex PCR. The sample carries under 200,000 clones, approximately 80% recorded once. Source material: PBMCs. The receptors shown here come from a man between 45 and 60 years old in good health and CMV-seropositive.

In its sample, this clone was seen a few times. This chain connects TRBV6-5 to TRBJ1-2, with a weak D call TRBD1 (6 bases). The germline CDR1 and CDR2 sequences are MNHEY and SVGAGI. CDR3 size: 13 residues. Trimming took off 6 bases at V and 4 bases at J, with 12 bases between the two ends. The CDR3 is CASRIQGRYGYTF. For the CDR3, the DNA is TGTGCCAGCAGGATACAGGGCCGCTATGGCTACACCTTC.

The chain links TRBV5-4 to TRBJ1-5; maybe TRBD1 (5 bases). Germline V lookup: CDR1 SGHNT, CDR2 YYREEE (reference sequence). Trimming cost V 4 bases and J 2 bases, with 10 bases left between them. The length of the CDR3 is 14 residues. CDR3 region: CASSKDTGNQPQHF. The CDR3, as DNA: TGTGCCAGCAGCAAGGACACAGGCAATCAGCCCCAGCATTTT.

The chain recombines TRBV5-1 with TRBJ1-1; perhaps TRBD1 as D (5 bases). The CDR3 runs to 16 residues. With 4 bases removed from V and 1 base from J, the gap between germline ends came to 17 bases. Germline-derived CDR1 and CDR2 are SGHRS and YFSETQ. The CDR3 loop reads CASSMTPRTRNTEAFF. The DNA of the CDR3 is TGCGCCAGCAGCATGACCCCCAGGACACGGAACACTGAAGCTTTCTTT.

The V gene is TRBV4-1, the J gene TRBJ2-5; 9 positions agree with TRBD2. After removal of 4 bases from V and 1 base from J, the junction contained 7 bases not matched to a gene. The CDR3 consists of 16 residues. Germline V gene sequence: CDR1 MGHRA, CDR2 YSYEKL. The CDR3 region has the DNA TGCGCCAGCAGCCGTGGGGTAGCGGGGGCCCAAGAGACCCAGTACTTC. It codes for CASSRGVAGAQETQYF.

The chain uses TRBV7-9 and TRBJ2-7; 7 bases are a match to TRBD1. CDR3 length: 15 amino acids. Germline V lookup: CDR1 SEHNR, CDR2 FQNEAQ (reference sequence). The trim removed 4 bases at V and 4 bases at J, leaving 10 bases unmatched. The CDR3 nucleotides are TGTGCCAGCAGCTCAGACAGGGTTCGACAATACGAGCAGTACTTC. It codes for CASSSDRVRQYEQYF.

This clone was observed once. This same CDR3 is encoded by further DNA sequences in the sample. The V call is TRBV4-3, the J call TRBJ2-3; no reliable D call. CDR1 is LGHNA, CDR2 YSLEER, per germline. V was shortened by 0 bases and J by 2 bases, with 6 bases between the two germline ends. This CDR3 comprises 14 residues. Here the CDR3 reads CASSQEWATDTQYF. CDR3 coding DNA: TGCGCCAGCAGCCAAGAATGGGCCACAGATACGCAGTATTTT.

The CDR3 protein is CASSSSGTSYEQYF. CDR3 bases: TGTGCCAGCAGCTCCTCCGGGACTAGCTACGAGCAGTACTTC. The chain is built from TRBV5-4 and TRBJ2-7; 8 bases agree with TRBD2. The germline gives CDR1 SGHNT, CDR2 YYREEE (reference sequence). The CDR3 is 14 residues long. V gave up 3 bases and J gave up 3 bases; unmatched junction bases: 5.

The rearrangement joins TRBV4-1 to TRBJ2-4; 8 nucleotides match TRBD1. Trimming cost V 4 bases and J 3 bases; bases outside gene matches: 8. From germline, CDR1 is MGHRA and CDR2 YSYEKL. CDR3 length: 16 residues. The CDR3 reads CASSPGQGQLKNIQYF. CDR3 DNA: TGCGCCAGCAGCCCCGGACAGGGACAACTCAAAAACATTCAGTACTTC.

The chain employs TRBV2 and TRBJ1-2; 8 nucleotides align to TRBD1. Germline V gene sequence: CDR1 SNHLY, CDR2 FYNNEI. V trimming: 3 bases; J trimming: 5 bases; junction bases outside the gene matches: 2. This CDR3 has 13 residues. CDR3 protein: CASSDDRGYGYTF. CDR3 bases: TGTGCCAGCAGTGACGACAGGGGATATGGCTACACCTTC. Using reference TRBV2 and TRBJ1-2 for the parts outside the CDR3, the full variable domain is EPEVTQTPSHQVTQMGQEVILRCVPISNHLYFYWYRQILGQKVEFLVSFYNNEISEKSEIFDDQFSVERPDGSNFTLKIRSTKLEDSAMYFCASSDDRGYGYTFGSGTRLTVV.